The 31 T cell receptor beta chains in this list originate from one sample, sequenced in a study of blood T cells in healthy people across ages. Primed by a sample-barcoded 5' primer and a J-beta primer mix, a second PCR proceeded for 7 to 11 cycles. TCRdb re-called the 5' RACE reads with MiXCR, one entry per CDR3 protein. The sample consists of some 550,000 distinct CDR3 sequences, under 55% of them appearing once. What was sequenced was blood. These receptors were taken from an elderly man in good health.

This clonotype occurred a few times. J is TRBJ2-7 and V is TRBV4-1; TRBD1 might be the D (5 bases). This CDR3 contains 15 residues. Trimming took 6 bases from V and 2 from J, leaving 17 bases between them. The germline V gene has CDR1 MGHRA and CDR2 YSYEKL. The CDR3 is CASSRTPTGTYEQYF. Here the CDR3 DNA reads TGCGCCAGCAGTCGCACCCCTACAGGTACCTACGAGCAGTACTTC.

The chain is built from TRBV10-3 and TRBJ1-1; TRBD1 agrees at 8 bases. V lost 2 bases and J lost 6; bases outside the gene matches: 11. CDR3 length: 16 residues. The V gene's germline CDR1 is ENHRY and CDR2 SYGVKD. DNA of the CDR3: TGTGCCATCAGTGAGACCCCCTTCACGACAGGGGCTGAAGCTTTCTTT. Translated, it gives CAISETPFTTGAEAFF.

The chain combines TRBV11-2 with TRBJ2-1; 8 bases map to TRBD2. Germline assignment: CDR1 SGHAT and CDR2 FQNNGV. The V and J ends lost 3 bases and 7 bases, in that order; junction bases with no gene match: 11. CDR3 length: 16 amino acids. The CDR3 region has the DNA TGTGCCAGCAGCTTTCGCCCGCGAGCGGGAGAGAATGAGCAGTTCTTC. It is translated as CASSFRPRAGENEQFF.

The chain carries TRBV28 and TRBJ1-1; D is possibly TRBD1 (6 bases). Germline V gives CDR1 MDHEN, CDR2 SYDVKM. Trimming left V 5 bases short and J 10 bases short, with 20 bases between. The CDR3 spans 14 residues. CDR3 nucleotides: TGTGCCAGCAGTCATCGACAGGCCCTATGGCGAGCTTTCTTT. Translation gives CASSHRQALWRAFF.

V usage is TRBV9 and J usage is TRBJ1-2; 9 bases agree with TRBD1. CDR3 length: 14 residues. CDR1 and CDR2 (germline): SGDLS, YYNGEE. V gave up 4 bases and J gave up 8 bases; unmatched junction bases: 9. CDR3 sequence (DNA): TGTGCCAGCAGCCCCGGACAGGGGAAGCGAGGCTACACCTTC. Protein sequence: CASSPGQGKRGYTF.

This chain uses TRBV4-3 with TRBJ2-7, with 9 bases aligning to TRBD2. With V trimmed by 4 bases and J by 3 bases, 4 bases remained unmatched. CDR1 LGHNA and CDR2 YSLEER come from the germline V gene. This CDR3 comprises 14 residues. DNA of the CDR3: TGCGCCAGCAGCCCGGGACTAGCCTTCTACGAGCAGTACTTC. Translation gives CASSPGLAFYEQYF.

As concerns this clonotype: Germline is not matched at one junction end, which may reflect a read error. This chain uses TRBV6-5 with TRBJ2-5; D might be TRBD1 (6 bases). There are 15 residues in the CDR3. Germline loops: CDR1 MNHEY, CDR2 SVGAGI. The CDR3 region is CTSTEPGHRGETQYF. In DNA, the CDR3 is TGTACCAGCACCGAACCGGGACACCGAGGGGAGACTCAGTACTTC.

The chain links TRBV6-5 to TRBJ2-5; 7 bases match TRBD2. The CDR3 loop spans 14 amino acids. The germline CDR1 and CDR2 sequences are MNHEY and SVGAGI. The trim removed 9 bases at V and 2 bases at J, leaving 9 bases unmatched. This chain's CDR3 is CASAVAGVQETQYF. The CDR3 region has the DNA TGTGCCAGTGCCGTCGCGGGAGTACAAGAGACCCAGTACTTC.

There are many counts of this clonotype. The V and J genes are TRBV6-6 and TRBJ1-1, with a possible D match to TRBD1 (5 bases). CDR3 size: 12 residues. The germline CDR1 and CDR2 sequences are MNHNY and SVGAGI (reference sequence). V shed 0 bases and J shed 7 bases, with 6 bases lying between them. CDR3 DNA: TGTGCCAGCAGTTACTCTGACAGTGAAGCTTTCTTT. As protein: CASSYSDSEAFF.

On this clonotype: One end of the junction is discordant with germline, which a read error may explain. The CDR3 bases are TGCAGCGTAGCCACCGGGACAGCCTATCGCTACACCTTC. Translation: CSVATGTAYRYTF. This sequence joins TRBV29-1 and TRBJ1-2; 7 nucleotides align to TRBD1. The V gene's germline CDR1 is SQVTM and CDR2 ANQGSEA. The CDR3 totals 13 residues.

A few counts support this clonotype. The chain combines TRBV6-4 with TRBJ2-1, with TRBD2 matching over 9 bases. Per germline, CDR1 MRHNA and CDR2 SNTAGT. The CDR3 is made up of 13 amino acids. Germline trimming cut 7 bases from V and 7 bases from J; bases unmatched to any gene: 5. This chain's CDR3 is CASTPTSGNEQFF. The CDR3 DNA reads as TGTGCCAGCACCCCAACTAGCGGGAATGAGCAGTTCTTC.

This clonotype was counted a few times. The rearrangement joins TRBV7-9 to TRBJ2-1; no definite D call. The germline V gene has CDR1 SEHNR and CDR2 FQNEAQ (reference sequence). V lost 1 base, J lost 11 bases, and 6 bases lay in between. The CDR3 has 11 residues. CDR3 region: CASSLGPKQFF. DNA of the CDR3: TGTGCCAGCAGCTTAGGTCCTAAGCAGTTCTTC.

J is TRBJ1-5 and V is TRBV20-1, with D perhaps TRBD1 (6 bases). Germline V gene lookup returns CDR1 DFQATT and CDR2 SNEGSKA (reference sequence). The CDR3 contains 15 residues. The V and J ends lost 2 bases and 1 base respectively, with 12 bases between them. This CDR3 is CSARKPGASNQPQHF. The CDR3 DNA follows: TGCAGTGCTAGAAAGCCAGGGGCAAGCAATCAGCCCCAGCATTTT.

Here the CDR3 DNA reads TGTGCCAGCAGCTTACAGGGGGCGGGGGGGAGATCTGAGCAGTTCTTC. Translated, it gives CASSLQGAGGRSEQFF. The J gene is TRBJ2-1, the V gene TRBV7-9, with D maybe TRBD2 (9 bases). The V gene's germline CDR1 is SEHNR and CDR2 FQNEAQ (reference sequence). The V end lost 2 bases, the J end lost 9 bases, and 20 bases lay between the germline ends. This CDR3 region has 16 residues.

A few counts support this clonotype. V and J are TRBV12-3 or TRBV12-4 and TRBJ2-1, with no clear D. The J call may be in error: the DNA end matches TRBJ2-7 better. The CDR3 runs 13 residues. The CDR3 DNA sequence: TGTGCCAGCAGTTTAAGTTCCTACAATGAGCAGTACTTC. Translating it yields CASSLSSYNEQYF.

This chain joins TRBV14 and TRBJ2-1; D call uncertain. The tail of the sequence fits TRBJ2-7 better, so the J call may be wrong. This CDR3 is 14 amino acids long. Germline CDR1 is SGHDN and CDR2 is FVKESK. In nucleotides, the CDR3 is TGTGCCAGCAGCCAAGCCCCCTTGGGCAATGAGCAGTACTTC. This codes for CASSQAPLGNEQYF.

The chain uses TRBV28 and TRBJ2-7, with TRBD1 as a possible D gene (5 bases). V was cut by 4 bases and J by 3 bases, with 13 bases left in between. The CDR3 has 14 residues. The V gene's germline CDR1 is MDHEN and CDR2 SYDVKM. The CDR3 coding sequence is TGTGCCAGCAGTTCAGTCGACAGCCGCTACGAGCAGTACTTC. Translated: CASSSVDSRYEQYF.

The V and J genes are TRBV10-3 and TRBJ2-6, with D unresolved. From germline, CDR1 is ENHRY and CDR2 SYGVKD. This CDR3 is built from 15 residues. The germline V and J ends were trimmed by 3 bases and 0 bases, with 6 bases remaining between them. The CDR3 loop reads CAISDNRSGANVLTF. As DNA, the CDR3 is TGTGCCATCAGTGATAACCGCTCTGGGGCCAACGTCCTGACTTTC.

This clonotype was seen a handful of times. This sequence joins TRBV4-1 and TRBJ2-1; D perhaps matches TRBD2 (5 bases). The CDR3 length is 17 residues. V lost 0 bases and J lost 6, with 18 bases in between. Per germline, CDR1 MGHRA and CDR2 YSYEKL. The CDR3 nucleotides read TGCGCCAGCAGCCAAGAACTGGAGGCCTACGAATTCAATGAGCAGTTCTTC. Translating gives CASSQELEAYEFNEQFF.

J is TRBJ2-7 and V is TRBV29-1; D unresolved. V was pared by 5 bases and J by 2 bases, with 13 bases between. Germline assignment: CDR1 SQVTM and CDR2 ANQGSEA. The CDR3 spans 13 residues. The DNA for the CDR3 is TGCAGCGTTAAAGGTCAGTTGCCCTACGAGCAGTACTTC. This encodes CSVKGQLPYEQYF.

The chain employs TRBV7-2 and TRBJ2-7, with TRBD2 matching over 9 bases. V was clipped by 8 bases and J by 0 bases; unmatched bases: 17. The CDR3 length is 18 residues. In germline, CDR1 is SGHTA, CDR2 FQGNSA. The CDR3 bases are TGTGCCAGCGCGTCGGAGACTAGCGGAATGACTCTCTCCTACGAGCAGTACTTC. Protein: CASASETSGMTLSYEQYF.

Comment on this clonotype: A read error may be the cause here, since a much bigger clone is one base away. The DNA for the CDR3 is TGTGCCAGCAGTGCCGGGACAGGCCAGCGAAAACTGTTTTTT. Translated, it gives CASSAGTGQRKLFF. The chain is built from TRBV6-5 and TRBJ1-4; the match to TRBD1 covers 8 bases. This CDR3 has 14 amino acids. The V gene end was trimmed by 5 bases and the J gene end by 10 bases; junction bases not matched to a gene: 9. The germline gives CDR1 MNHEY, CDR2 SVGAGI.

This clonotype was found a few times. CDR3 sequence reads: CSAPLRDTQYF. The CDR3 region has the DNA TGCAGTGCTCCTCTTCGAGATACGCAGTATTTT. This chain uses TRBV20-1 with TRBJ2-3, with unresolved D. Germline values: CDR1 DFQATT, CDR2 SNEGSKA (reference sequence). With 5 bases removed from V and 5 bases from J, the gap between germline ends came to 8 bases. This CDR3 has 11 amino acids.

This clonotype was observed a few times. This chain joins TRBV7-2 and TRBJ2-3; D unclear. The germline V gene encodes CDR1 SGHTA and CDR2 FQGNSA. V lost 11 bases and J lost 2, with 20 bases in between. The CDR3 runs to 15 residues. The CDR3 bases are TGTGCCTCCCCGAGGAGACCTTCCCCCACAGATACGCAGTATTTT. This codes for CASPRRPSPTDTQYF.

This clonotype was recorded at least ten times. The chain joins TRBV6-5 to TRBJ2-1, with TRBD2 matching 13 bases. J was trimmed by 0 bases and V by 2 bases; bases with no gene match: 7. CDR3 length: 19 amino acids. CDR1 MNHEY and CDR2 SVGAGI come from the germline V gene. CDR3 in DNA: TGTGCCAGCAGTTACCTGACTAGCGGGGGGACCTTCTCCTACAATGAGCAGTTCTTC. Protein sequence: CASSYLTSGGTFSYNEQFF.

The chain is built from TRBV12-3 or TRBV12-4 and TRBJ2-1; no clear D. V was shortened by 2 bases and J by 6 bases, with 17 bases between the two germline ends. The CDR3 length is 16 residues. The CDR3 region has the DNA TGTGCCAGCAGTTTAATTTCTGGCAGGAGCTGCAATGAGCAGTTCTTC. It encodes CASSLISGRSCNEQFF.

This chain links TRBV6-6 with TRBJ2-7; 7 bases align to TRBD1. Germline trimming cut 7 bases from V and 4 bases from J; bases unmatched to any gene: 7. CDR1 and CDR2 from the germline V gene are MNHNY and SVGAGI (reference sequence). The CDR3 contains 13 residues. The CDR3 region has the DNA TGTGCCAGCACTACAGGGGCCAGATACGAGCAGTACTTC. Encoded protein: CASTTGARYEQYF.

Only a few counts were recorded for this clonotype. This chain connects TRBV20-1 to TRBJ2-7; 8 bases align to TRBD2. Germline lookup yields CDR1 DFQATT and CDR2 SNEGSKA (reference sequence). The CDR3 has 15 residues. Losses at the gene ends were 6 bases for V and 3 bases for J; bases not matched to a gene: 13. In DNA form, the CDR3 reads TGCAGTGCGATCACCCCAGCGGGAGCGTTCTACGAGCAGTACTTC. Translation gives CSAITPAGAFYEQYF.

V is TRBV20-1 and J is TRBJ2-1; D ambiguous. The CDR3 covers 14 residues. Germline CDR1 and CDR2: DFQATT and SNEGSKA (reference sequence). V was clipped by 6 bases and J by 7 bases, with 19 bases between them. The CDR3 region is CSASIPSSVNEQFF. In DNA form, the CDR3 reads TGCAGTGCCTCGATACCCTCGTCCGTAAATGAGCAGTTCTTC.

The chain recombines TRBV4-3 with TRBJ1-2; 8 nucleotides line up with TRBD1. The J segment lost 4 bases and the V segment lost 4 bases, leaving 11 bases of the junction unmatched. Per the germline V gene, CDR1 is LGHNA and CDR2 is YSLEER. CDR3 length: 16 amino acids. CDR3 DNA sequence: TGCGCCAGCAGCCCCCTCTACAGGGGGGATCCCTATGGCTACACCTTC. Its translation is CASSPLYRGDPYGYTF.

This clonotype appeared a single time. The chain joins TRBV20-1 to TRBJ2-5; D unclear. From germline, CDR1 is DFQATT and CDR2 SNEGSKA (reference sequence). V shed 2 bases and J shed 11 bases, with 18 bases lying between them. The CDR3 is 13 amino acids. This chain's CDR3 is CSARSLPYNEQYF. In DNA, the CDR3 is TGCAGTGCTAGAAGTCTTCCTTACAATGAGCAGTACTTC.